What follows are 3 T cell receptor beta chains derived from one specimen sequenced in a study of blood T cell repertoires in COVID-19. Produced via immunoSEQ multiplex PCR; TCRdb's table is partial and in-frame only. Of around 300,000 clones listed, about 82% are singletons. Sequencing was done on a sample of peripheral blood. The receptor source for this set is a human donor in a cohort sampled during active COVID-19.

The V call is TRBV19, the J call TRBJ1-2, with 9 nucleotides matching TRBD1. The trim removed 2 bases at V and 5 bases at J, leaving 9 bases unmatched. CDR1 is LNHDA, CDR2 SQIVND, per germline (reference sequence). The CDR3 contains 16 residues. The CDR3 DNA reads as TGTGCCAGTAGTATAAACCCTAAGGACAGGGGATATGGCTACACCTTC. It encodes CASSINPKDRGYGYTF.

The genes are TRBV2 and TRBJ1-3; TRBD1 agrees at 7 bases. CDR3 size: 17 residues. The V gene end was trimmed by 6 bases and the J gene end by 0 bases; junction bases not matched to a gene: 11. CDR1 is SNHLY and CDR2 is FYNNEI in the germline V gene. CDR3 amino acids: CASRRGPGQFSGNTIYF. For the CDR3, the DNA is TGTGCCAGCAGAAGGGGGCCGGGACAGTTCTCTGGAAACACCATATATTTT. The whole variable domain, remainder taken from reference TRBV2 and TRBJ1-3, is EPEVTQTPSHQVTQMGQEVILRCVPISNHLYFYWYRQILGQKVEFLVSFYNNEISEKSEIFDDQFSVERPDGSNFTLKIRSTKLEDSAMYFCASRRGPGQFSGNTIYFGEGSWLTVV.

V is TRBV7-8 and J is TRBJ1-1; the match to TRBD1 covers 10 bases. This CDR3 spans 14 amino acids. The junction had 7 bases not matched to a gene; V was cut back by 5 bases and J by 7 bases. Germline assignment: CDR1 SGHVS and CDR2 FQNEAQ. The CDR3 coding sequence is TGTGCCAGCAGCGAGACAGGGGGCTTGGGTGAAGCTTTCTTT. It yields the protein CASSETGGLGEAFF.